The 17 T cell receptor beta chains given below trace back to one sample, sequenced in a study of OX40 agonist ivuxolimab in advanced cancers. Sequenced by immunoSEQ multiplex PCR; TCRdb stores in-frame clones only, minus some. The table shows around 100,000 clones, with 75% to 95% occurring only once. The sample here was CD4+ or CD8+ T cells sorted from blood, taken in a trial of the OX40 agonist ivuxolimab. Source of these receptors: an adult with an advanced solid tumor such as melanoma, head and neck, liver or kidney cancer.

The rearrangement links TRBV5-1 to TRBJ1-1, with D tentatively TRBD1 (6 bases). CDR3 size: 14 residues. V was trimmed by 3 bases and J by 1 base, leaving 10 bases between them. Germline CDR1 and CDR2: SGHRS and YFSETQ. The CDR3 is CASSWGATNTEAFF. As DNA, the CDR3 is TGCGCCAGCAGCTGGGGGGCCACGAACACTGAAGCTTTCTTT.

The genes are TRBV5-1 and TRBJ2-1; the D gene is possibly TRBD2 (5 bases). V dropped 3 bases and J dropped 4 bases, with 11 bases sitting between them. CDR3 length equals 14 residues. From germline, CDR1 is SGHRS and CDR2 YFSETQ. The CDR3: CASSSEVFYNEQFF. In DNA form, the CDR3 reads TGCGCCAGCAGCTCGGAGGTCTTTTACAATGAGCAGTTCTTC.

The chain combines TRBV14 with TRBJ2-7, with D perhaps matching TRBD2 (5 bases). There are 13 residues in the CDR3. Trimming shortened V by 4 bases and J by 4 bases, and 11 bases separated the two germline ends. CDR1 SGHDN and CDR2 FVKESK come from the germline V gene. Here the CDR3 reads CASSPDRGYEQYF. CDR3 nucleotides: TGTGCCAGCAGCCCGGACCGGGGATACGAGCAGTACTTC.

This clone has more than one count but fewer than ten. V gene TRBV7-2 combines with J gene TRBJ2-3; D uncertain. Germline V gene lookup returns CDR1 SGHTA and CDR2 FQGNSA. This CDR3 is built from 12 residues. Trimming took 4 bases from V and 8 from J, leaving 10 bases between them. The DNA for the CDR3 is TGTGCCAGCAGCTCAGGAACCATTACGCAGTATTTT. This translates into CASSSGTITQYF.

Regarding this clone: The final CDR3 position lacks the conserved phenylalanine or tryptophan, pointing to a likely read error. The DNA is left out, because the CDR3 cannot be placed on it with certainty; the CDR3 is given as TCRdb lists it. The V call is TRBV18, the J call TRBJ1-2; the D call TRBD1 from the table was never checked on the DNA. Germline V gene data show CDR1 as KGHSH and CDR2 as LQKENI. The CDR3 length is 11 residues, termini included. CDR3 residues: CASSYSRQLSL.

The chain has TRBV2 and TRBJ2-7; 9 nucleotides align to TRBD2. This CDR3 is 11 amino acids long. CDR1 and CDR2 (germline): SNHLY, FYNNEI. The CDR3 is CASGRGGEQYF. CDR3 nucleotides: TGTGCTAGCGGGAGAGGTGGAGAGCAGTACTTC. The variable domain in full, with the rest retrieved from reference TRBV2 and TRBJ2-7, is EPEVTQTPSHQVTQMGQEVILRCVPISNHLYFYWYRQILGQKVEFLVSFYNNEISEKSEIFDDQFSVERPDGSNFTLKIRSTKLEDSAMYFCASGRGGEQYFGPGTRLTVT.

Turning to this clone: Germline is not matched at one junction end, which may reflect a read error. The chain combines TRBV7-7 with TRBJ2-2, with a tentative D call TRBD1 (5 bases). CDR3 length: 16 residues. Germline values: CDR1 SSHAT, CDR2 FNYEAQ (reference sequence). CDR3 nucleotides: TGTGCTAGCAGCCCAGGTGGGGCACCAAAGGCTGGGGAGCTGTTTTTT. This gives the protein CASSPGGAPKAGELFF.

V usage is TRBV2 and J usage is TRBJ1-5; no definite D call. With 7 bases removed from V and 5 bases from J, the gap between germline ends came to 9 bases. This CDR3 is 12 amino acids long. In germline, CDR1 is SNHLY, CDR2 FYNNEI. The CDR3 sequence is CASTVGDQPQHF. The CDR3 DNA is TGTGCCAGCACGGTCGGGGATCAGCCCCAGCATTTT.

The chain combines TRBV11-3 with TRBJ1-1; 7 nucleotides agree with TRBD1. The junction had 7 bases not matched to a gene; V was cut back by 3 bases and J by 6 bases. Germline V gene lookup returns CDR1 SGHNT and CDR2 YENEEA. The CDR3 totals 14 residues. The chain's CDR3 is CASSFTPTGAEAFF. The CDR3 DNA is TGTGCCAGCAGCTTTACCCCTACAGGGGCTGAAGCTTTCTTT.

This chain joins TRBV21-1 and TRBJ1-1; no check of the table's D call, TRBD1, against the DNA was made. TRBV21-1 is termed a pseudogene. This CDR3 is 15 amino acids long. CDR3 sequence: CASKKAGGVNTEAFF. CDR3 in DNA: TGTGCCAGCAAGAAGGCAGGGGGAGTGAACACTGAAGCTTTCTTT.

This clone was counted between two and nine times. The V call is TRBV4-2, the J call TRBJ1-1, with 7 bases that match TRBD1. Germline trimming cut 4 bases from V and 0 bases from J; bases unmatched to any gene: 2. This CDR3 spans 14 amino acids. CDR1 and CDR2 from the germline V gene are LGHNA and YNFKEQ. Here the CDR3 reads CASSRDSMNTEAFF. CDR3 nucleotides: TGTGCCAGCAGCCGGGACAGCATGAACACTGAAGCTTTCTTT.

The chain recombines TRBV6-6 with TRBJ2-7; 7 bases map to TRBD2. The CDR3 extends over 15 amino acids. Trimming took 2 bases from V and 4 from J; bases not matched to a gene: 8. CDR1 is MNHNY, CDR2 SVGAGI, per germline (reference sequence). The CDR3 bases are TGTGCCAGCAGTTACATCGCGGGAGTCGGGTACGAGCAGTACTTC. Translated: CASSYIAGVGYEQYF.

CDR3 protein: CASSLEAEAIQFF. The CDR3 nucleotides read TGTGCCAGCAGCTTAGAGGCAGAAGCGATTCAGTTCTTC. The V call is TRBV7-9, the J call TRBJ2-1; D call uncertain. With 1 base removed from V and 13 bases from J, the gap between germline ends came to 14 bases. Germline CDR1 reads SEHNR; CDR2 reads FQNEAQ (reference sequence). This CDR3 comprises 13 residues.

The chain couples TRBV30 to TRBJ1-2; weak D call: TRBD1 (6 bases). The V end lost 3 bases, the J end lost 9 bases, and 17 bases lay between the germline ends. Germline V lookup: CDR1 GTSNPN, CDR2 SVGIG (reference sequence). The CDR3 has 13 amino acids. As DNA, the CDR3 is TGTGCCTGGAGGGGGGCAGGGGCCGGTAGCTACACCTTC. Its protein is CAWRGAGAGSYTF.

The genes are TRBV27 and TRBJ1-1; 9 bases line up with TRBD1. The CDR3 loop spans 21 amino acids. Germline lookup yields CDR1 MNHEY and CDR2 SMNVEV (reference sequence). V was pared by 5 bases and J by 0 bases, with 22 bases of the junction left unmatched. CDR3: CASSPGTGLLGFGTMNTEAFF. For the CDR3, the DNA is TGTGCCAGCAGTCCCGGGACAGGGCTCCTCGGTTTTGGTACAATGAACACTGAAGCTTTCTTT.

CDR3 coding DNA: TGTGCCAGCAGGGGGGCGGGAGTAGGATTCACAGATACGCAGTATTTT. Residues: CASRGAGVGFTDTQYF. This sequence joins TRBV7-9 and TRBJ2-3; possibly TRBD2 for D (7 bases). Deletions cut 6 bases from V and 2 bases from J, with 18 bases between. This CDR3 has 16 amino acids. Per germline, CDR1 SEHNR and CDR2 FQNEAQ (reference sequence).

The V call is TRBV19, the J call TRBJ2-7, with 15 bases matching TRBD2. Trimming took 7 bases from V and 2 from J; bases not matched to a gene: 21. This CDR3 spans 21 amino acids. Germline values: CDR1 LNHDA, CDR2 SQIVND (reference sequence). The DNA of the CDR3 is TGTGCCAGTACAGGGAGATACCGGACTAGCGGGGGGGGGCCATCCCCCTACGAGCAGTACTTC. This gives the protein CASTGRYRTSGGGPSPYEQYF.